The T cell receptor (beta chain) under discussion was sequenced for a study of blood T cell repertoires in COVID-19. The wider study: Whether acute or convalescent, the COVID-19 samples came from the United States, Italy and Spain.

Germline V CDR1 and CDR2: LGHNT, FRNRAP. The CDR3 covers 13 residues. Trimming at V came to 2 bases and at J to 5 bases, leaving 2 bases not matched to a gene. As handled by the study authors: By means of reference gene primer amplification, nucleated cell counts were estimated. Here immunoSEQ multiplex PCR was the method, and the copy in TCRdb shows in-frame clones only, minus some. The DNA was the basis for D and trimming; V, J and clone size are from that table. The sample records about 47,000 clones, around 90% being singletons. This clone has more than one count but fewer than ten. This TCR was sampled from a man aged 60-69 years with active COVID-19. The sample taken for sequencing was peripheral blood. V is TRBV12-5 and J is TRBJ1-2; 7 bases are a match to TRBD1. The CDR3 region is CASGLSRGYGYTF. The CDR3 coding sequence is TGTGCTAGTGGTTTGTCCAGGGGGTATGGCTACACCTTC.